Reported below is one T cell receptor (beta chain). Its antigen is undetermined. Each patient experienced a relapse that followed autologous stem cell transplantation, and brentuximab vedotin exposure varied. This sample was included in a study of PD-1 blockade in classical Hodgkin lymphoma. Whole-study findings and limits: Baseline TCR diversity was reportedly lower in newly diagnosed patients than in healthy donors. It was reported as lower still in relapsed/refractory patients. CD4+ TCR diversity climbed significantly by C4D1, unlike CD8+ TCR diversity.

TCRdb's table, derived via immunoSEQ multiplex PCR, lists solely in-frame clones and lacks some. This table holds approximately 60,000 clones, more than 70% found once. The CDR3 has 13 amino acids. Germline V gene sequence: CDR1 SNHLY, CDR2 FYNNEI. The sequences come from peripheral blood mononuclear cells (PBMCs), collected at baseline. The receptor was isolated from a human donor with classical Hodgkin lymphoma. The chain employs TRBV2 and TRBJ1-3, with D hard to call. The J call may be incorrect, as the DNA end agrees better with TRBJ2-2. The CDR3 nucleotides read TGTGCCAGCGGGGTCTATGTCCCCGGGGAGCTGTTTTTT. Protein product: CASGVYVPGELFF.